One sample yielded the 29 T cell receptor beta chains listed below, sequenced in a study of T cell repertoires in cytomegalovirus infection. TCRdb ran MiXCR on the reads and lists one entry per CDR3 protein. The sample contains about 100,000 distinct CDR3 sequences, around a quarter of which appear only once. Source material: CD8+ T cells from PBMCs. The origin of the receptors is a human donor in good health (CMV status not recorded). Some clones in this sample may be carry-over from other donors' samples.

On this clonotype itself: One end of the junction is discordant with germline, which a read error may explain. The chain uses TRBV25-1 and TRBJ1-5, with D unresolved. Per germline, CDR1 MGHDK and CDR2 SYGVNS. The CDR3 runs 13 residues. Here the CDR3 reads CASSESANQLQHF. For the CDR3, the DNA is TGTGCCAGCAGTGAATCGGCCAATCAGCTCCAGCATTTT.

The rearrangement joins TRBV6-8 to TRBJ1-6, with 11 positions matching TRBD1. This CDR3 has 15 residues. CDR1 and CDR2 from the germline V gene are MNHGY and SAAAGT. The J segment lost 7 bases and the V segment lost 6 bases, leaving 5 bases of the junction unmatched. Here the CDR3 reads CASRGTGGGNSPLHF. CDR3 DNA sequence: TGTGCCAGCAGAGGGACAGGGGGAGGAAATTCACCCCTCCACTTT.

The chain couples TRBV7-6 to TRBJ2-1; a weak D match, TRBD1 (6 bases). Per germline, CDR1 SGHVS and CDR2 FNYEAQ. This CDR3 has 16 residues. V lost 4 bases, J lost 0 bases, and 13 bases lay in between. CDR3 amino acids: CASSSTGTHSYNEQFF. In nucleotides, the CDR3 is TGTGCCAGCAGCTCTACCGGGACACACTCCTACAATGAGCAGTTCTTC.

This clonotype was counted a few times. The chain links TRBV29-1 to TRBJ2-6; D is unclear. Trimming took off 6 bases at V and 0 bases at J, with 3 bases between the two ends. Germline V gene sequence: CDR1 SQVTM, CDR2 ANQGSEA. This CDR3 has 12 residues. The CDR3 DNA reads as TGCAGCGTCGTCTCTGGGGCCAACGTCCTGACTTTC. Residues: CSVVSGANVLTF.

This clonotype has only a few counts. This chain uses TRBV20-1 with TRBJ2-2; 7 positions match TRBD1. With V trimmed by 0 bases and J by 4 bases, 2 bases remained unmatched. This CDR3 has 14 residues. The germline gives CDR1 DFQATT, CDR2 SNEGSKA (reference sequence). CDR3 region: CSARDHRGTGELFF. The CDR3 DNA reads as TGCAGTGCTAGAGATCACAGGGGCACCGGGGAGCTGTTTTTT.

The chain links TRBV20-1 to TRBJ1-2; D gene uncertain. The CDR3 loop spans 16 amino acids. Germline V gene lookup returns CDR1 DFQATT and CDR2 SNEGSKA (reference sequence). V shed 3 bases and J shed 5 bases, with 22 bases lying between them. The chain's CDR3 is CSASMGLATPGYGYTF. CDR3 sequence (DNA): TGCAGTGCTAGTATGGGCCTTGCTACGCCAGGTTATGGCTACACCTTC.

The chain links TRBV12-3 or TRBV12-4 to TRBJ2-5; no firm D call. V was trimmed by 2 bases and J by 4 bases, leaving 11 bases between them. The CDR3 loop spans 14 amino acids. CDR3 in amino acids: CASSLIGLLETQYF. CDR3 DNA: TGTGCCAGCAGTTTAATCGGCCTCCTAGAGACCCAGTACTTC.

CDR3 in DNA: TGCGCCAGCAGCCAAGGTGAGGGTGTGAACACTGAAGCTTTCTTT. Amino acid sequence: CASSQGEGVNTEAFF. This chain uses TRBV4-3 with TRBJ1-1; D uncertain. Germline CDR1 LGHNA, CDR2 YSLEER. The CDR3 runs to 15 residues. The germline V and J ends were trimmed by 1 base and 0 bases, with 9 bases remaining between them.

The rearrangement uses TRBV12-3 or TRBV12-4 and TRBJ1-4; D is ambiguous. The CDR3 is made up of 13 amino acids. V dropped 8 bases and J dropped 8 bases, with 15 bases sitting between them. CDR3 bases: TGTGCCAGCGCCAGCCCTGCAGACGAAAAACTGTTTTTT. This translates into CASASPADEKLFF.

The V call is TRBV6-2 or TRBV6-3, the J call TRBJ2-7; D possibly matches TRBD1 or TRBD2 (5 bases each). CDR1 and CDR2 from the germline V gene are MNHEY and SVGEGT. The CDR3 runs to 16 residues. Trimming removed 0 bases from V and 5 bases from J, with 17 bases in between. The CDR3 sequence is CASSYSSQGELDEQYF. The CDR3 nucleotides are TGTGCCAGCAGTTACTCGTCCCAGGGAGAACTCGACGAGCAGTACTTC.

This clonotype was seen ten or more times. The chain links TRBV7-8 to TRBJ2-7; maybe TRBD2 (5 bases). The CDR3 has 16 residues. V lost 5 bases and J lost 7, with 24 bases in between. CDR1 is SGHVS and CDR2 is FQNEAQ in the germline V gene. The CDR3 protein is CASSARRSAGPLEQYF. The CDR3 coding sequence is TGTGCCAGCAGCGCCCGCCGCTCCGCGGGTCCCCTGGAGCAGTACTTC.

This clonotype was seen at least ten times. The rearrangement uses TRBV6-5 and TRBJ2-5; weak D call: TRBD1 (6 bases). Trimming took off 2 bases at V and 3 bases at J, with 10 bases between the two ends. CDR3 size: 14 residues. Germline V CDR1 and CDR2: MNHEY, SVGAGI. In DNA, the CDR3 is TGTGCCAGCAGTTACCGTCGGACAGAAGAGACCCAGTACTTC. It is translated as CASSYRRTEETQYF.

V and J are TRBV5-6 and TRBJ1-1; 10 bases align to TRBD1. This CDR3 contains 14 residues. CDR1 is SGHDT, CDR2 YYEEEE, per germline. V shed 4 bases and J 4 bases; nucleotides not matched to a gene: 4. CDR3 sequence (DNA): TGTGCCAGCAGCCGACAGGGGGCCATCACTGAAGCTTTCTTT. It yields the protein CASSRQGAITEAFF.

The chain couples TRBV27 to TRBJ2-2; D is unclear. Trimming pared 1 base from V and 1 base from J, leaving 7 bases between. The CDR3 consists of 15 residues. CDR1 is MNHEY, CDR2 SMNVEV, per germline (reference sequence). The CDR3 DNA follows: TGTGCCAGCAGTTTATATCTGGGGAACACCGGGGAGCTGTTTTTT. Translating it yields CASSLYLGNTGELFF.

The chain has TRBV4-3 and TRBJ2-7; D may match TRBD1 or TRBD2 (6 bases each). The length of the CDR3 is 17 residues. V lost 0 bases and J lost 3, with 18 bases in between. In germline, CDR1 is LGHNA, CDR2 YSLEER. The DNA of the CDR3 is TGCGCCAGCAGCCAAGAGAGGGGTACCGGGGGCCTCTACGAGCAGTACTTC. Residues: CASSQERGTGGLYEQYF.

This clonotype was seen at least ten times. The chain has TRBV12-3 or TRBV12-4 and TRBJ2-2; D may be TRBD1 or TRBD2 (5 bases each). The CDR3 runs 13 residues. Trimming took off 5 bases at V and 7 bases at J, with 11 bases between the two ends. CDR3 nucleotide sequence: TGTGCCAGCAGTCCGGGGCCGGGCGGGGAGCTGTTTTTT. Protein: CASSPGPGGELFF.

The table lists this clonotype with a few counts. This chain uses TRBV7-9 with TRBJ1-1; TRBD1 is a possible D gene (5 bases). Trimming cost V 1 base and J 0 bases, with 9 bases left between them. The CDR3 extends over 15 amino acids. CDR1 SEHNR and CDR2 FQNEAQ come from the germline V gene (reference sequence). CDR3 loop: CASSLDQGMNTEAFF. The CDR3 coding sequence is TGTGCCAGCAGCTTAGATCAGGGTATGAACACTGAAGCTTTCTTT.

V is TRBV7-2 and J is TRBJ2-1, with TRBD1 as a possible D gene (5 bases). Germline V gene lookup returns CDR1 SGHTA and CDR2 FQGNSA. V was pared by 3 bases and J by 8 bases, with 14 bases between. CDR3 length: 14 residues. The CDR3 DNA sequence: TGTGCCAGCAGCTTGCAACAGGCTTGGGATGAGCAGTTCTTC. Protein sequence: CASSLQQAWDEQFF.

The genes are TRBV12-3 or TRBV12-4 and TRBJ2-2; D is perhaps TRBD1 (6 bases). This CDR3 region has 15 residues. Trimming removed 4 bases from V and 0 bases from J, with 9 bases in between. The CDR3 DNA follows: TGTGCCAGCAGTTGGACAGCAACGAACACCGGGGAGCTGTTTTTT. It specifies CASSWTATNTGELFF.

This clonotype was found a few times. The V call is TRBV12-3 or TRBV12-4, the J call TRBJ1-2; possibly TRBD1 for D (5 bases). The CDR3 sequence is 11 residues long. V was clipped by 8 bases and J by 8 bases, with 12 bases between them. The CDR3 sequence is CASWGLSGYTF. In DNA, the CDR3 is TGTGCCAGCTGGGGACTAAGCGGCTACACCTTC.

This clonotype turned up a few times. CDR3 sequence reads: CASWTGSDNQPQHF. CDR3 DNA sequence: TGTGCCTCCTGGACAGGGAGTGATAATCAGCCCCAGCATTTT. The rearrangement joins TRBV2 to TRBJ1-5; 8 bases are a match to TRBD1. V lost 11 bases, J lost 4 bases, and 10 bases stayed unmatched. The CDR3 has 14 amino acids. Germline V gives CDR1 SNHLY, CDR2 FYNNEI.

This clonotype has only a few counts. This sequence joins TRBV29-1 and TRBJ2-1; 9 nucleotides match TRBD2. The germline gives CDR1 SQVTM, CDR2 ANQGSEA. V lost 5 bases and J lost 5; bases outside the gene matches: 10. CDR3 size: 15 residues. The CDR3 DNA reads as TGCAGCGTTAGAACCGGGACTAGCAGTCACAATGAGCAGTTCTTC. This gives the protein CSVRTGTSSHNEQFF.

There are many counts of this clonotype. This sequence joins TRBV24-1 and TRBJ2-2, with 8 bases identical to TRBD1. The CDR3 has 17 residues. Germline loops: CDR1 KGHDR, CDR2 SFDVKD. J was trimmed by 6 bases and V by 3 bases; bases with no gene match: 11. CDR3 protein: CATSDPTGTGPPGELFF. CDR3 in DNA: TGTGCCACCAGTGATCCAACCGGGACAGGCCCTCCCGGGGAGCTGTTTTTT.

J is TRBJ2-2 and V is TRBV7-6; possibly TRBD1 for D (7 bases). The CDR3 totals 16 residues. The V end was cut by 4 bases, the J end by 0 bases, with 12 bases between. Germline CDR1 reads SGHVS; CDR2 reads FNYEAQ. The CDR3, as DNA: TGTGCCAGCAGCTACGGGGGACAGTCGAACACCGGGGAGCTGTTTTTT. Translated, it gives CASSYGGQSNTGELFF.

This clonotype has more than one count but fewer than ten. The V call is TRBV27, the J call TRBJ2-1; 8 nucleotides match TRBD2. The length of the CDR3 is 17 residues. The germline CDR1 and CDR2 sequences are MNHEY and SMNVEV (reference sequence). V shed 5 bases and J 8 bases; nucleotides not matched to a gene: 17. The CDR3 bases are TGTGCCAGCAGTCCTACGGAAGCGGGAGTCCTCGGGGATGAGCAGTTCTTC. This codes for CASSPTEAGVLGDEQFF.

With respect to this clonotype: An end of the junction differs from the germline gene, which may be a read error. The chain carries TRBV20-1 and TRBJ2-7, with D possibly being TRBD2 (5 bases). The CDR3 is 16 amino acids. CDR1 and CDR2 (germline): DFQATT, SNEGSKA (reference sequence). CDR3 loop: CSTRDYGEPSGFEQYF. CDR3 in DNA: TGCAGTACTAGAGATTACGGGGAACCCTCGGGTTTCGAGCAGTACTTC.

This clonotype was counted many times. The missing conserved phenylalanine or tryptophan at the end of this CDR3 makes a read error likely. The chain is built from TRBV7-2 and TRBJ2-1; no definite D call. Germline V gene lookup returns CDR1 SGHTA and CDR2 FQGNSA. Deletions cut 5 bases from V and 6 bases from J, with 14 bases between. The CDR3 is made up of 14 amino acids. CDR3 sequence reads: CASSPHATGNEQFV. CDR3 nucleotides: TGTGCCAGCAGCCCCCACGCCACGGGCAATGAGCAGTTCGTC.

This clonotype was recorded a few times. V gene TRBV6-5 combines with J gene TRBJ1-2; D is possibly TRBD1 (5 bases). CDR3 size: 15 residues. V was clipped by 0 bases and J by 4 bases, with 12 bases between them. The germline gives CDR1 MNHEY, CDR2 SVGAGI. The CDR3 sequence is CASSYSDISSYGYTF. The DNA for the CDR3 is TGTGCCAGCAGTTACTCGGACATATCTTCCTATGGCTACACCTTC.

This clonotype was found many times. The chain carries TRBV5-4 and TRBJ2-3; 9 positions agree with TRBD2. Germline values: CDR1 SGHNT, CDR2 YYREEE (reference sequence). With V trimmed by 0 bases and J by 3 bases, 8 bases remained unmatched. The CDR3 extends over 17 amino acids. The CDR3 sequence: CASSLDMWLAGTDTQYF. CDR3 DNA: TGTGCCAGCAGCTTGGATATGTGGCTAGCGGGGACAGATACGCAGTATTTT.